This TCR beta chain was profiled in a study of shared clonotypes between healthy human individuals. Regarding the study as a whole: Blood alone was sampled, and tissue repertoires likely differ. Only a few donors were included, so the genetic and exposure-history diversity represented was limited. Clonotypes shared by all four sorted-subset donors had higher generation probabilities than non-shared clonotypes.

The length of the CDR3 is 17 residues. CDR1 and CDR2 from the germline V gene are SGHNT and YYREEE (reference sequence). Trimming cost V 0 bases and J 2 bases, with 18 bases left between them. Turning to this clone: Its antigen is unidentified.

The assay was run at deep level. Only in-frame clones appear in the TCRdb table, and some are missing; sequencing was by immunoSEQ multiplex PCR. The sample includes roughly 2.5 million clones, around 94% of them seen just once. The sample consisted of naive CD4+ T cells sorted from blood. Subset: CD45RA+ positively selected. The chain has TRBV5-4 and TRBJ2-7, with D maybe TRBD2 (6 bases). The TCR comes from a man aged 18 to 30 in good health. The CDR3 DNA reads as TGTGCCAGCAGCTTGGACGGTGGCGGGACGGCCACCTACGAGCAGTACTTC. Encoded protein: CASSLDGGGTATYEQYF.